The 7 T cell receptor beta chains below were found in one sample sequenced in a study of regulatory T cells in long-lasting Graves disease. The time point: persistent/refractory GD, antithyroid drugs over 5 years with positive TRAb. With RNA extracted from PBMCs as input, the TCR library was made. Combining iRepertoire HTBI primers with Arm-PCR of CDR3 regions, the authors built TCR beta libraries. TCRdb re-called the multiplex PCR reads with MiXCR, one entry per CDR3 protein. The data show 360,000 or so distinct CDR3 sequences, approximately 25% seen once. The specimen was peripheral blood mononuclear cells (PBMCs), collected when the disease was refractory, from a patient treated with antithyroid drugs. The receptors were sampled from a woman aged 40 to 49 with Graves disease.

The rearrangement uses TRBV20-1 and TRBJ2-4; 13 nucleotides agree with TRBD2. V dropped 0 bases and J dropped 0; count of bases not matched to a gene: 8. This CDR3 has 19 amino acids. Germline V gene data show CDR1 as DFQATT and CDR2 as SNEGSKA (reference sequence). The CDR3 DNA sequence: TGCAGTGCTAGAGATCGAACTAGCGGGAGGGCCAGAGCCAAAAACATTCAGTACTTC. Its protein product is CSARDRTSGRARAKNIQYF.

This clonotype occurred a few times. This chain uses TRBV5-1 with TRBJ2-1; D gene ambiguous. The CDR3 is 14 amino acids. Germline CDR1 and CDR2: SGHRS and YFSETQ. V lost 0 bases and J lost 4, with 8 bases in between. The CDR3 loop reads CASSLEKRYNEQFF. The CDR3, as DNA: TGCGCCAGCAGCTTGGAAAAGCGATACAATGAGCAGTTCTTC.

The chain employs TRBV2 and TRBJ2-3; a weak D match, TRBD1 (5 bases). The CDR3 is made up of 14 amino acids. Germline V gene data show CDR1 as SNHLY and CDR2 as FYNNEI. V was cut by 1 base and J by 3 bases, with 8 bases left in between. For the CDR3, the DNA is TGTGCCAGCAGTGAAGTCCAGGGTACAGATACGCAGTATTTT. Translated, it gives CASSEVQGTDTQYF.

The chain is built from TRBV30 and TRBJ1-4; 7 bases agree with TRBD1. CDR1 and CDR2 from the germline V gene are GTSNPN and SVGIG (reference sequence). With V trimmed by 3 bases and J by 5 bases, 3 bases remained unmatched. The CDR3 is 13 amino acids. CDR3 nucleotides: TGTGCCTGGAGCCAGACAGGGAATGAAAAACTGTTTTTT. Protein: CAWSQTGNEKLFF.

Turning to this clonotype: This clone may be a read error of a much larger clone one base away. This rearrangement joins TRBV2 to TRBJ2-2; 12 bases match TRBD2. Germline V CDR1 and CDR2: SNHLY, FYNNEI. This CDR3 spans 15 amino acids. V shed 7 bases, J shed 8 bases, and the junction held 8 bases outside the gene matches. The CDR3 coding sequence is TGTGCCAGCACTACTAGCGGGAGGTTCAGGGGGGAGCTGTTTTTT. This sequence encodes CASTTSGRFRGELFF.

This clonotype was counted between two and nine times. This CDR3 reads CASSYYFSGKSYEQYF. The CDR3 nucleotides are TGTGCCAGCAGTTACTATTTTTCAGGAAAATCCTACGAGCAGTACTTC. The chain joins TRBV6-2 or TRBV6-3 to TRBJ2-7; unclear D gene. CDR1 MNHEY and CDR2 SVGEGT come from the germline V gene. The CDR3 consists of 16 residues. With 1 base removed from V and 1 base from J, the gap between germline ends came to 14 bases.

This clonotype was recorded a few times. The chain recombines TRBV6-2 or TRBV6-3 with TRBJ2-5; D is uncertain. Looked up from germline, CDR1 is MNHEY and CDR2 is SVGEGT. V was trimmed by 2 bases and J by 2 bases, leaving 15 bases between them. The CDR3 runs to 16 residues. The CDR3 coding sequence is TGTGCCAGCAGTTACGATTTCGGCGAGCATCAAGAGACCCAGTACTTC. Its protein is CASSYDFGEHQETQYF.